This T cell receptor (beta chain) was profiled in a study of regulatory T cells. The primer mix had 52 TRBV and 13 TRBJ primers. Profiled with immunoSEQ multiplex PCR; TCRdb holds only in-frame clones, not every one. The sample shows approximately 20,000 clones, 93% of them seen only once. CDR3 size: 13 residues. Trimming shortened V by 5 bases and J by 6 bases, and 11 bases separated the two germline ends. Per the germline V gene, CDR1 is SEHNR and CDR2 is FQNEAQ (reference sequence). This chain joins TRBV7-9 and TRBJ1-3; D is unclear. The sequencing input was CD8+ T cells sorted from blood. The sequence was obtained from a child aged 2 to 9 with CD3G deficiency. The CDR3 here is CASSEDLPNTIYF. For the CDR3, the DNA is TGTGCCAGCAGCGAGGACTTGCCAAACACCATATATTTT.